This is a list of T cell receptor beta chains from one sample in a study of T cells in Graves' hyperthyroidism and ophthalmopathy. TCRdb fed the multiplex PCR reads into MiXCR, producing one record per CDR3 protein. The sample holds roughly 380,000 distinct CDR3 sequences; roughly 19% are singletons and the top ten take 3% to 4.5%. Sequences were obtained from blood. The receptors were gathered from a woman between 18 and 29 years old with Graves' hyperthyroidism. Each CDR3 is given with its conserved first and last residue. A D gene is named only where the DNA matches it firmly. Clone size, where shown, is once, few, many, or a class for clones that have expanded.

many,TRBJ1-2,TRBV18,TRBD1,TGTGCCAGCTCACCACGGGCGGACAGGGGCTACACTAACTATGGCTACACCTTC,CASSPRADRGYTNYGYTF
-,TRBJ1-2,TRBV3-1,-,TGTGCCAGCAGCCAAGATTGGGGGGGCGTAAGTAACTATGGCTACACCTTC,CASSQDWGGVSNYGYTF
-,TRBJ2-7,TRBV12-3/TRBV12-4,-,TGTGCCAGCAGTCCCATGGACACCTACGAGCAGTACTTC,CASSPMDTYEQYF
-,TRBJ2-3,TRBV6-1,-,TGTGCCAGCAGTAAAAACGTAGAGGGCGGTGACACAGATACGCAGTATTTT,CASSKNVEGGDTDTQYF
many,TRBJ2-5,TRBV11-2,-,TGTGCCAGCAGCTTACTCTTTTCTGTGACCCAGTACTTC,CASSLLFSVTQYF
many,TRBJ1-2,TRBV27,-,TGTGCAACCCGGAAGGGGAACTATGGCTACACCTTC,CATRKGNYGYTF
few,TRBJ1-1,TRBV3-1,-,TGTGCCAGCAGCCAAGATCTCGGGACGGAAGCTTTCTTT,CASSQDLGTEAFF
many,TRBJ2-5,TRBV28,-,TGTGCCAGCAGTTTCCATGGGACTCAAGAGACCCAGTACTTC,CASSFHGTQETQYF
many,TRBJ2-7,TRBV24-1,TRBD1,TGTGCCACCAGTGAGTCCCGGGACAGGGGTTGGGCCGAGCAGTACTTC,CATSESRDRGWAEQYF
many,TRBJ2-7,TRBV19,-,TGTGCCAGTAGTATTCGGGACGGAGCGGCCTACGAGCAGTACTTC,CASSIRDGAAYEQYF
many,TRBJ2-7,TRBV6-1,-,TGTGCCAGCAGTGGCCTTGTCCGGTACGAGCAGTACTTC,CASSGLVRYEQYF
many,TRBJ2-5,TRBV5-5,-,TGTGCCAGCAGCTTCCTCCTAGCAGGGGAGACCCAGTACTTC,CASSFLLAGETQYF
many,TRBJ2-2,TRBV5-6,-,TGTGCCAGCAGCTTGACAGGGAGGAGGACCGGGGAGCTGTTTTTT,CASSLTGRRTGELFF
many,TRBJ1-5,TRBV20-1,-,TGCAGTGCTAGAGCTACAGGGATCAATCAGCCCCAGCATTTT,CSARATGINQPQHF
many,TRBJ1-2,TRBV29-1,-,TGCAGCGTTGAAAGGGGCTATGGCTACACCTTC,CSVERGYGYTF
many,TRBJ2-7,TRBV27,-,TGTGCCAGCAGTTTATCGGTGGAGACCTCCTACGAGCAGTACTTC,CASSLSVETSYEQYF
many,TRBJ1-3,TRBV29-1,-,TGCAGCGTTGAAGATCCCAATAGGGGAAACACCATATATTTT,CSVEDPNRGNTIYF
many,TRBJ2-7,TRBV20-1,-,TGCAGTGCTAGGGACGCACTTTCCGGCGAGCAGTACTTC,CSARDALSGEQYF
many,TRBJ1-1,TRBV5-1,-,TGCGCCAGCAGCGTATTCGGGGTGAACACTGAAGCTTTCTTT,CASSVFGVNTEAFF
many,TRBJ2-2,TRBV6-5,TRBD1,TGTGCCAGCAGTTACAGACAGGGCCTCGCCGGGGAGCTGTTTTTT,CASSYRQGLAGELFF
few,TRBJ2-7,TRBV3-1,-,TGTGCCAGCAGCCAAGATCATTCAGCCGACTCCCTCTACGAGCAGTACTTC,CASSQDHSADSLYEQYF
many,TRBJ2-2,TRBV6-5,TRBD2,TGTGCCAGCTCTCGTACGGCGGGGGTGGGGACCGGGGAGCTGTTTTTT,CASSRTAGVGTGELFF
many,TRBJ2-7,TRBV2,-,TGTGCCAGCAGTGATCGCCATGGGGCAGGGAGGTCAGAGGAGCAGTACTTC,CASSDRHGAGRSEEQYF
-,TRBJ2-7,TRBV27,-,TGTGCCAGTGGGAGATACCCACCCTACGAGCAGTACTTC,CASGRYPPYEQYF
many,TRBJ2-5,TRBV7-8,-,TGTGCCAGCAGCTTGGCCAGGGTCGACAAAGAGACCCAGTACTTC,CASSLARVDKETQYF
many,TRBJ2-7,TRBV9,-,TGTGCCAGCAGCGTAGCAGGTTCCGCCTACGAGCAGTACTTC,CASSVAGSAYEQYF
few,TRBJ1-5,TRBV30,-,TGTGCCTGGAGTGTTGCAGGCGGTCAGCCCCAGCATTTT,CAWSVAGGQPQHF
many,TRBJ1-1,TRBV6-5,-,TGTGCCAGCAGTTCACAGGGTTTTTTGAACACTGAAGCTTTCTTT,CASSSQGFLNTEAFF
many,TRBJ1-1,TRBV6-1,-,TGTGCCAGCAGTGAAGCAGGAAACACTGAAGCTTCCTTT,CASSEAGNTEASF
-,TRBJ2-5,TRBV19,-,TGTGCCAGTAGTATAGGAGTCGGCCAAGAGACCCAGTACTTC,CASSIGVGQETQYF
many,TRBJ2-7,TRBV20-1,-,TGCAGTGCTTCTCCGACAGCGACCTACGAGCAGTACTTC,CSASPTATYEQYF
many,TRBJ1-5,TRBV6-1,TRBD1,TGTGCCACCGCAGGGGGCCGAAATAGCAATCAGCCCCAGCATTTT,CATAGGRNSNQPQHF
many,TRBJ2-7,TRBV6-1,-,TGTGCCAGCAACCACCCCCAGGGGTATAGCTCCTACGAGCAGTACTTC,CASNHPQGYSSYEQYF